The subject of this entry is one T cell receptor (beta chain). TCRdb called the 5' RACE reads again in MiXCR, with one record for every CDR3 protein. The sample records around 320,000 distinct CDR3 sequences, roughly 13% being singletons. This CDR3 is 13 amino acids long. The germline gives CDR1 DFQATT, CDR2 SNEGSKA (reference sequence). V lost 1 base to trimming and J lost 4 bases, with 10 bases between them. These data come from a study of T-cell memory formation after mild COVID-19. The chain is built from TRBV20-1 and TRBJ1-2, with a possible D match to TRBD1 (5 bases). Sequenced sample: PBMCs or a T cell subset sorted from them (not recorded which). The receptor comes from a man between 18 and 29 years old who had mild COVID-19 (a few samples of this study predate the infection). Cell type and time point are not known. This chain's CDR3 is CSARGQGSYGYTF. In nucleotides, the CDR3 is TGCAGTGCTAGAGGGCAGGGTAGCTATGGCTACACCTTC.